The T cell receptor beta chain under discussion was sequenced for a study of blood T cell repertoires in COVID-19 (dated by TCRdb to 2018 to 2020). About the investigation overall: The collaborator samples originated in the United States, Italy and Spain and spanned the acute and convalescent phases of COVID-19. The samples were drawn from the first 160 participants of the ongoing ImmuneRACE study and from under 1,500 subjects provided by 6 global collaborators. The repertoires were released in a freely available public database intended as a resource for research on the immune response to SARS-CoV-2. The material from the prospective study consisted of cDNA or gDNA derived from T cells, B-cell-depleted T cells, or PBMCs. HLA class I and class II types, where available, came from metadata supplied by the sample provider rather than from assay-based typing. Nearly every sample came with metadata listing a de-identified subject ID, COVID-19 status, age in years and sex. Deeply sampled blood TCRbeta repertoires from subjects exposed to, actively infected with, or recovered from COVID-19 were included in the dataset. Findings and caveats that apply to the study as a whole: Clinical and demographic metadata were provided uncurated, with the amount varying by source and participant.

The immunoSEQ Assay, a bias-controlled multiplex PCR, was used to amplify TCRbeta CDR3 regions from genomic DNA. The paper's processing steps were these. Within the assay, amplification of reference gene primers was used to estimate how many nucleated cells each sample contained. To quantify the absolute abundance of each unique TCRbeta CDR3 rearrangement, sequence reads were collapsed and filtered. For each sample, productive Simpson clonality was calculated by taking the square root of Simpson's diversity index across productive rearrangements. This immuneACCESS table, as held by TCRdb, lists in-frame sequences with V and J called but not all clones. Of the missing ones, under half trace to an unresolved V gene in checked studies; the others have no known cause. That table is the source of V, J and clone size, and D and trimming were worked out from the DNA. Here the sample has tens of thousands of clones; roughly nine tenths occur a single time. Around 4.5% of the sample is taken by the ten largest.

Each collaborating institution followed its own protocols to collect whole blood in K2EDTA tubes. For TCRbeta analysis, collaborators shipped samples as frozen whole blood, isolated PBMCs, or DNA extracted from either of those sample types. Remarks on this clone: The clone's antigen remains unknown. Base qualities are not recorded, but no much larger clone differs from it by a single base.

The receptor comes from a man aged 50 or older with active or convalescent COVID-19. The sample consisted of peripheral blood.

The DNA is as follows: TGTGCCAGCCATTTCATACAGGGCACAGATACGCAGTATTTT. The resulting protein is CASHFIQGTDTQYF. The chain links TRBV2 with TRBJ2-3; a tentative D call is TRBD1 (5 bases match). From a lookup of the germline V gene, CDR1 and CDR2 are SNHLY and FYNNEI. CDR3 length: 14 amino acids, cysteine to phenylalanine. Only CDR3 DNA is held: 42 bases, read in frame from base 1. V drops 8 bases and J drops 1 base, leaving 13 bases in between.